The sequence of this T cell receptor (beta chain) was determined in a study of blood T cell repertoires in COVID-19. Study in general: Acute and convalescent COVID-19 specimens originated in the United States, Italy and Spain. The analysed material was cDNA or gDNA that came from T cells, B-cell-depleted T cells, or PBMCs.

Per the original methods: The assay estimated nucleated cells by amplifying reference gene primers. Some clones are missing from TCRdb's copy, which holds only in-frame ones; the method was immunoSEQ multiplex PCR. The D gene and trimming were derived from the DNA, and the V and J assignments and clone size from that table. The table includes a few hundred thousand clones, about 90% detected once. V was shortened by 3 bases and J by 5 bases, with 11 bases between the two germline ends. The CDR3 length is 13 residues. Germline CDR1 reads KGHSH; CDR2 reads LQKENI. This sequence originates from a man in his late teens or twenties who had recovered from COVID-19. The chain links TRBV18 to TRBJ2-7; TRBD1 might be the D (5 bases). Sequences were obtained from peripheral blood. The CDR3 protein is CASSPQGFHEQYF. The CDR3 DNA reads TGTGCCAGCTCACCTCAGGGTTTCCACGAGCAGTACTTC.